A selection of T cell receptor beta chains follows, all from one sample in a study of cytomegalovirus exposure and HLA in healthy donors. Using immunoSEQ multiplex PCR, the repertoire was profiled, and TCRdb retains in-frame clones only, with some absent. In the table there are 200,000 or so clones, over 70% of which are singletons. Sequences were obtained from PBMCs. The receptor set was obtained from a man aged 30 to 45 in good health and CMV-seronegative. The CDR3 runs from the conserved cysteine through the conserved F or W. A D gene is named only where the DNA matches it firmly. The size field is filled for only some rows; it gives once, few, many or a size class.

v_call	d_call	clone_size	j_call	cdr3_nt	cdr3_aa
TRBV10-1	.	once	TRBJ2-3	TGCGCCAGCAGCGTGACAGCGTCAGATACGCAGTATTTT	CASSVTASDTQYF
TRBV19	.	.	TRBJ2-7	TGTGCCAGTAGTTACTCCTCTTCCGTAATCTACGAGCAGTACTTC	CASSYSSSVIYEQYF
TRBV4-1	TRBD1	.	TRBJ2-7	TGCGCCAGCAGCCAAGATCCCCCCCCAGGGGGCGTTTACGAGCAGTACTTC	CASSQDPPPGGVYEQYF
TRBV6-5	.	.	TRBJ2-2	TGTGCCATCGGCCGCGGGACCGGGGAGCTGTTTTTT	CAIGRGTGELFF
TRBV28	.	.	TRBJ2-7	TGTGCCAGCAGTTCCGTTATGTACGAGCAGTACTTC	CASSSVMYEQYF
TRBV2	.	.	TRBJ2-5	TGTGCCAGCGTAGGAGGCCGGGAGCAGTACTTC	CASVGGREQYF
TRBV5-4	.	few	TRBJ1-2	TGTGCCAGCAGCTACATGGGAGGGAACTATGGCTACACCTTC	CASSYMGGNYGYTF
TRBV18	.	.	TRBJ1-5	TGTGCCAGCTCACCAGACTTCAATCAGCCCCAGCATTTT	CASSPDFNQPQHF
TRBV5-5	TRBD2	.	TRBJ2-2	TGTGCCAGCAGCTCGGGGGGGACTACCTACACCGGGGAGCTGTTTTTT	CASSSGGTTYTGELFF
TRBV7-2	.	.	TRBJ1-5	TGTGCCAGCAGCTTAGTTAGTGCGGGGCTTGGGTCCCAGCATTTT	CASSLVSAGLGSQHF
TRBV7-9	.	.	TRBJ2-3	TGTTCCAGCAGCTTAGTTTTGGGAGCCAGCACAGATACGCAGTATTTT	CSSSLVLGASTDTQYF
TRBV6-6	.	.	TRBJ2-3	TGTGCCAGCAGTGGGCTAACAGATACGCAGTATTTT	CASSGLTDTQYF
TRBV9	.	few	TRBJ2-3	TGTGCCAGCAGCGTAGGAGGGGGGGCCGGCACAGATACGCAGTATTTT	CASSVGGGAGTDTQYF
TRBV14	.	.	TRBJ2-5	TGTGCCAGCAGCCAATGGCAACGGGGGACCCAGTACTTC	CASSQWQRGTQYF
TRBV4-3	TRBD1	.	TRBJ1-2	TGCGCCAGCAGCCAAGTGGGCACCGGGACAGCCAAATATGGCTACACCTTC	CASSQVGTGTAKYGYTF
TRBV7-9	TRBD2	.	TRBJ2-1	TGTTCCAGCAGCCCTAGTCTTGCGGCGGGGACTAGCGACAATGAGCAGTTCTTC	CSSSPSLAAGTSDNEQFF
TRBV4-3	.	once	TRBJ1-3	TGCGCCAGCAGCAGACAAGCTACTGACAACACCATATATTTT	CASSRQATDNTIYF
TRBV10-3	TRBD1	once	TRBJ1-6	TGTGCCATCAGGACAGGGGACTATAATTCACCCCTCCACTTT	CAIRTGDYNSPLHF
TRBV7-6	.	.	TRBJ2-7	TGTGCCAGCAGCCCGGAGGCACTAGGTGGGAACGAGCAGTACTTC	CASSPEALGGNEQYF
TRBV14	.	.	TRBJ2-4	TGTGCCAGCAGCCAAGATGGGCTGGTAGGAAACATTCAGTACTTC	CASSQDGLVGNIQYF
TRBV7-9	.	.	TRBJ1-5	TGTGCCAGCGAACCCTCGCCGGCACACTATAGCAATCAGCCCCAGCATTTT	CASEPSPAHYSNQPQHF
TRBV10-1	.	.	TRBJ2-2	TGCGCCAGCAGTGAGTCGGCGGTTGACACCGGGGAGCTGTTTTTT	CASSESAVDTGELFF
TRBV11-2	TRBD2	.	TRBJ2-1	TGTGCCAGCAGCCGCCAGGGAAGTCTAGCGGACAATGAGCAGTTCTTC	CASSRQGSLADNEQFF
TRBV4-3	TRBD1	.	TRBJ2-2	TGCGCCAGCAGCCAAGATCCAGGACAGGGCGGGACCGGGGAGCTGTTTTTT	CASSQDPGQGGTGELFF
TRBV4-3	TRBD1	.	TRBJ2-5	TGCGCCAGCAGCCAAAGGGACAGTAAAGAGACCCAGTACTTC	CASSQRDSKETQYF
TRBV11-1	TRBD1	.	TRBJ2-5	TGTGCCAGCAGCTTAGGTGGGACAGGCCAAGAGACCCAGTACTTC	CASSLGGTGQETQYF
TRBV7-9	TRBD2	.	TRBJ2-1	TGTGCCAGTCGGGCGGCGGGAGGACCATATGGGGAGCAGTTCTTC	CASRAAGGPYGEQFF
TRBV11-2	.	.	TRBJ2-5	TGTGCCAGCAGCCTACCCCAGGGAATTATGCAAGAGACCCAGTACTTC	CASSLPQGIMQETQYF
TRBV28	TRBD1	.	TRBJ1-2	TGTGCCAGCAGTCTAGGGACAGGGGAGGGCTATGGCTACACCTTC	CASSLGTGEGYGYTF
TRBV9	.	.	TRBJ1-6	TGTGCCAGCAGTACCAGCTCCTATAATTCACCCCTCCACTTT	CASSTSSYNSPLHF
TRBV29-1	.	.	TRBJ1-2	TGCAGCGTTGGAGAGGCGCTCGGGACAAATTTTAGCTATGGCTACACCTTC	CSVGEALGTNFSYGYTF
TRBV13	TRBD1	.	TRBJ2-1	TGTGCCAGCAGCCCCGGACAGGGGACGCTCGCTGAGCAGTTCTTC	CASSPGQGTLAEQFF
TRBV5-5	.	few	TRBJ1-4	TGTGCCAGCAGCTTATCAGCCATGAGGAATGAAAAACTGTTTTTT	CASSLSAMRNEKLFF